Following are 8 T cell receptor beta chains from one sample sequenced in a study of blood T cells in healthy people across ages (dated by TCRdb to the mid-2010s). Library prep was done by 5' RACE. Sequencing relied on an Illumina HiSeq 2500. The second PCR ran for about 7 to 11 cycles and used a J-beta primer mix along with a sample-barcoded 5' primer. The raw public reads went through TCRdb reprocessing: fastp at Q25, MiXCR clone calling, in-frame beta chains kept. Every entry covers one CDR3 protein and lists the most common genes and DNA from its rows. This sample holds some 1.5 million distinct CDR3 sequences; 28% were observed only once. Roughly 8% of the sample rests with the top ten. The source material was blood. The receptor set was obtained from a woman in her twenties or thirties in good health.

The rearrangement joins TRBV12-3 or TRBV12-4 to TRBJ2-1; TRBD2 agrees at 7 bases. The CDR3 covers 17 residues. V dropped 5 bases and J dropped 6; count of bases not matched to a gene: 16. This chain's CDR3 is CASSPGTGGGLSNEQFF. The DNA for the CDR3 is TGTGCCAGCAGTCCCGGGACTGGCGGGGGACTATCCAATGAGCAGTTCTTC.

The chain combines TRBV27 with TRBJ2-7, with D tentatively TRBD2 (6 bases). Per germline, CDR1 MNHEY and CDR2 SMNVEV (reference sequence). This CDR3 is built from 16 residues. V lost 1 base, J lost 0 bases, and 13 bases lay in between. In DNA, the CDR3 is TGTGCCAGCAGTTTATTGGGGGGAGGCCTCTCCTACGAGCAGTACTTC. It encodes CASSLLGGGLSYEQYF.

The CDR3 is CASSMFRGPGTEAFF. In DNA form, the CDR3 reads TGTGCCAGTAGTATGTTCAGGGGGCCTGGCACTGAAGCTTTCTTT. The gene calls are TRBV19 and TRBJ1-1; TRBD1 agrees at 8 bases. Germline V lookup: CDR1 LNHDA, CDR2 SQIVND (reference sequence). This CDR3 is built from 15 residues. The trim removed 3 bases at V and 4 bases at J, leaving 7 bases unmatched.

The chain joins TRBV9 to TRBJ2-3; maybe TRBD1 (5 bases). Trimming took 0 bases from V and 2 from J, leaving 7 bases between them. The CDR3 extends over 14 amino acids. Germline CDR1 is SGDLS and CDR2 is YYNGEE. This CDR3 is CASSVEQDTDTQYF. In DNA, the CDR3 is TGTGCCAGCAGCGTAGAACAGGACACAGATACGCAGTATTTT.

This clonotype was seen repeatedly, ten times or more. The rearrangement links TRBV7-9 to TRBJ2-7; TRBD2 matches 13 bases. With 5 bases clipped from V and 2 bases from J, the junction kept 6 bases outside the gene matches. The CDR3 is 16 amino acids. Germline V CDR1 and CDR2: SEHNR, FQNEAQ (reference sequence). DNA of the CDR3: TGTGCCAGCAGCGTCGGACTAGCGGGAGAACCCTACGAGCAGTACTTC. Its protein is CASSVGLAGEPYEQYF.

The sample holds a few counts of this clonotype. The CDR3 bases are TGTGCCAGCAGCTTGCGTCAGAACTCTGGGGCCAACGTCCTGACTTTC. Encoded protein: CASSLRQNSGANVLTF. V is TRBV5-6 and J is TRBJ2-6; no clear D. Trimming left V 1 base short and J 0 bases short, with 8 bases between. CDR3 size: 16 residues. Germline loops: CDR1 SGHDT, CDR2 YYEEEE.

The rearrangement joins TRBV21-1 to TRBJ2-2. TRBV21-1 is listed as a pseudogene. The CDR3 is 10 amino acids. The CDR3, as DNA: TGTGCCAGCTTGACCGGGGAGCGGTTTTTT. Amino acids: CASLTGERFF.

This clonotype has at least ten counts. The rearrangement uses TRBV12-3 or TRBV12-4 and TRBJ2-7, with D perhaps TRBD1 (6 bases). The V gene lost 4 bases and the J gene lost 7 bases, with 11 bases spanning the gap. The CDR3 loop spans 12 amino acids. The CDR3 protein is CASSSRQAEQYF. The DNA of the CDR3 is TGTGCCAGCAGTTCTCGACAGGCGGAGCAGTACTTC.